The rows below give T cell receptor beta chains drawn from one sample of a study of blood T cell repertoires in COVID-19. Sequenced by immunoSEQ multiplex PCR; TCRdb stores in-frame clones only, minus some. The table lists over 200,000 clones, 75% to 90% of them singletons. Sequencing input: PBMCs or T cells enriched from blood (not recorded which). The source is a man aged 35 to 55 who had recovered from COVID-19. CDR3s include the opening cysteine and the closing phenylalanine or tryptophan. The D gene is left open where the match is weak. Rows may omit the clone size; those that give it use once, few, many or a size class.

J gene,V gene,D gene,clone size,CDR3 protein,CDR3 DNA
TRBJ1-2,TRBV19,NA,NA,CASSIKSGHGYTF,TGTGCCAGTAGTATAAAGTCGGGTCATGGCTACACCTTC
TRBJ2-1,TRBV7-9,TRBD1,NA,CAAMGQLIPTSSYNEQFF,TGTGCTGCCATGGGACAGCTCATACCCACGAGCTCCTACAATGAGCAGTTCTTC
TRBJ1-2,TRBV5-1,TRBD1,few,CASKGDSSNYGYTF,TGCGCCAGCAAGGGGGACAGCTCTAACTATGGCTACACCTTC
TRBJ2-1,TRBV7-2,NA,once,CASSLAEGNEQFF,TGTGCCAGCAGCTTAGCCGAGGGCAATGAGCAGTTCTTC
TRBJ1-3,TRBV28,NA,NA,CASSLSGNTIYF,TGTGCCAGCAGTTTATCGGGAAACACCATATATTTT
TRBJ1-1,TRBV6-5,NA,NA,CASSYFLGGPVGAFF,TGTGCCAGCAGTTACTTTTTAGGGGGACCGGTCGGGGCTTTCTTT
TRBJ2-3,TRBV4-3,TRBD2,NA,CASRREVGGSPDTQYF,TGCGCCAGCAGGAGGGAAGTTGGCGGGAGCCCAGATACGCAGTATTTT
TRBJ1-2,TRBV5-1,TRBD1,few,CASSTGDRGNYGYTF,TGCGCCAGCAGCACAGGGGACAGGGGAAACTATGGCTACACCTTC
TRBJ2-7,TRBV28,NA,NA,CASSLPSPRAAEQYF,TGTGCCAGCAGTTTACCCTCCCCCAGGGCCGCGGAGCAGTACTTC
TRBJ1-3,TRBV7-8,NA,NA,CASSPRTSSGNTMYF,TGTGCCAGCAGCCCCCGGACAAGTTCTGGAAACACCATGTATTTT
TRBJ2-5,TRBV6-4,TRBD2,NA,CASLGTRGETQYF,TGTGCCAGCCTCGGGACTAGGGGAGAGACCCAGTACTTC
TRBJ1-4,TRBV6-1,TRBD1,NA,CASSDLGDRQNEKLFF,TGTGCCAGCAGTGACTTGGGGGACAGGCAGAATGAAAAACTGTTTTTT
TRBJ2-7,TRBV7-9,NA,NA,CASSPRDTSYEQYF,TGTGCCAGCAGCCCCCGGGACACGTCCTACGAGCAGTACTTC
TRBJ2-3,TRBV4-2,TRBD2,NA,CASSQDLDGTSVTDTQYF,TGTGCCAGCAGCCAAGATTTAGACGGGACTAGCGTCACAGATACGCAGTATTTT
TRBJ1-2,TRBV9,NA,NA,CASSVENRESRGYTF,TGTGCCAGCAGCGTAGAGAACAGGGAATCTAGGGGCTACACCTTC
TRBJ2-5,TRBV28,TRBD1,NA,CASSSTGDLLETQYF,TGTGCCAGCAGCTCAACAGGGGATTTATTGGAGACCCAGTACTTC
TRBJ2-1,TRBV6-5,NA,once,CASSSLRGVEQFF,TGTGCCAGCAGTTCCCTCCGCGGTGTTGAGCAGTTCTTC
TRBJ2-1,TRBV5-1,NA,NA,CASSSGLSSYNEQFF,TGCGCCAGCAGCTCGGGTCTGAGCTCCTACAATGAGCAGTTCTTC
TRBJ2-5,TRBV11-2,TRBD1,NA,CASSPGDRGIETQYF,TGTGCCAGCAGCCCCGGGGACAGGGGTATTGAGACCCAGTACTTC
TRBJ1-1,TRBV19,TRBD1,once,CASKQGWENTEAFF,TGTGCCAGTAAACAGGGGTGGGAGAACACTGAAGCTTTCTTT
TRBJ1-2,TRBV19,NA,NA,CASSIRPNYGYTF,TGTGCCAGTAGTATCAGGCCCAACTATGGCTACACCTTC
TRBJ2-1,TRBV5-1,TRBD2,NA,CASSLSLAATFNEQFF,TGCGCCAGCAGCTTGTCGCTAGCGGCTACATTCAATGAGCAGTTCTTC
TRBJ1-5,TRBV15,TRBD1,NA,CATSTGTGGINQPQHF,TGTGCCACCAGTACCGGGACAGGGGGCATCAATCAGCCCCAGCATTTT
TRBJ2-5,TRBV19,TRBD2,NA,CASRESSGRVTQYF,TGTGCCAGTAGGGAGTCTAGCGGCCGGGTGACCCAGTACTTC
TRBJ1-3,TRBV6-5,NA,NA,CASSYDGGTGNTIYF,TGTGCCAGCAGTTACGACGGAGGGACTGGAAACACCATATATTTT
TRBJ1-6,TRBV25-1,NA,NA,CASSVPGSPLHF,TGTGCCAGCAGTGTCCCAGGGTCACCCCTCCACTTT
TRBJ2-4,TRBV4-1,TRBD2,NA,CASSQEVASGSFAKNIQYF,TGCGCCAGCAGCCAAGAGGTTGCTAGCGGGAGTTTTGCCAAAAACATTCAGTACTTC
TRBJ1-1,TRBV5-1,NA,NA,CASSLGGNTEAFF,TGCGCCAGCAGCCTAGGTGGGAACACTGAAGCTTTCTTT
TRBJ1-2,TRBV19,TRBD1,NA,CASSNQGQAYYGYTF,TGTGCCAGTAGTAACCAGGGACAGGCCTACTATGGCTACACCTTC
TRBJ1-6,TRBV5-4,TRBD1,NA,CASRDRDNSPLHF,TGTGCCAGCCGGGACAGGGATAATTCACCCCTCCACTTT
TRBJ2-3,TRBV5-5,NA,NA,CASHLSGNVIGDTQYF,TGTGCCAGCCACCTTTCAGGGAACGTTATTGGGGATACGCAGTATTTT
TRBJ2-2,TRBV7-3,NA,NA,CASSLGGTNTGELFF,TGTGCCAGCAGCTTAGGCGGGACGAACACCGGGGAGCTGTTTTTT
TRBJ1-4,TRBV19,TRBD1,NA,CASSWTGGPNEKLFF,TGTGCCAGTAGTTGGACAGGGGGCCCTAATGAAAAACTGTTTTTT
TRBJ2-7,TRBV7-2,TRBD2,NA,CASSLGIAGVSYEQYF,TGTGCCAGCAGCTTAGGAATAGCGGGAGTGTCCTACGAGCAGTACTTC
TRBJ2-7,TRBV19,NA,few,CASSSGPSREQYF,TGTGCCAGTAGCAGCGGCCCCTCGCGGGAGCAGTACTTC
TRBJ1-2,TRBV2,NA,once,CASSVGGDGYTF,TGTGCCAGCAGTGTTGGGGGGGATGGCTACACCTTC
TRBJ2-2,TRBV7-6,NA,NA,CASSFGRTNTGELFF,TGTGCCAGCAGCTTTGGCAGAACGAACACCGGGGAGCTGTTTTTT
TRBJ2-7,TRBV7-9,NA,NA,CASSLAGAEQYF,TGTGCCAGCAGCTTAGCGGGGGCCGAGCAGTACTTC
TRBJ2-7,TRBV19,TRBD1,NA,CASSNPGQGAGEQYF,TGTGCCAGTAGTAATCCCGGACAGGGGGCGGGTGAGCAGTACTTC